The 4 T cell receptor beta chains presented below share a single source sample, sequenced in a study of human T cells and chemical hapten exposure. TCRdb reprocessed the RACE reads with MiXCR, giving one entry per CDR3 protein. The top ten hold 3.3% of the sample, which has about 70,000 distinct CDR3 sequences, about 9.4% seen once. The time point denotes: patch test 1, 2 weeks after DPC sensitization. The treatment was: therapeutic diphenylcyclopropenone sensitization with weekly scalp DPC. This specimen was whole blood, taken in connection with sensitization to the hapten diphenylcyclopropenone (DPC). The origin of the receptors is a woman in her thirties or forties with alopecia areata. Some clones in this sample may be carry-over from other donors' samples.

The CDR3 DNA sequence: TGTGCCAGCAGCCCTACCCCCGACAGGGTGAACACTGAAGCTTTCTTT. Translated, it gives CASSPTPDRVNTEAFF. The rearrangement uses TRBV7-2 and TRBJ1-1; 7 nucleotides match TRBD1. The CDR3 length is 16 residues. With V trimmed by 5 bases and J by 0 bases, 9 bases remained unmatched. The germline CDR1 and CDR2 sequences are SGHTA and FQGNSA.

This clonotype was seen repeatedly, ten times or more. CDR3 residues: CASSLGTSNTGELFF. The CDR3 nucleotides read TGTGCCAGCAGCTTAGGGACTTCCAACACCGGGGAGCTGTTTTTT. The rearrangement uses TRBV7-2 and TRBJ2-2; D possibly corresponds to TRBD2 (5 bases). With 1 base removed from V and 2 bases from J, the gap between germline ends came to 8 bases. CDR1 and CDR2 (germline): SGHTA, FQGNSA. This CDR3 region has 15 residues. Filled out from reference TRBV7-2 and TRBJ2-2, the complete variable domain reads GAGVSQSPSNKVTEKGKDVELRCDPISGHTALYWYRQSLGQGLEFLIYFQGNSAPDKSGLPSDRFSAERTGGSVSTLTIQRTQQEDSAVYLCASSLGTSNTGELFFGEGSRLTVL.

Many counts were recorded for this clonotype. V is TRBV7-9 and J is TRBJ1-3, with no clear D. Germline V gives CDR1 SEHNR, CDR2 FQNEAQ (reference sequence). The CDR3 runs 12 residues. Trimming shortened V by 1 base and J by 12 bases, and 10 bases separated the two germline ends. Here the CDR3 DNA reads TGTGCCAGCAGCTTAGAGGGCCTCAGCATATATTTT. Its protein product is CASSLEGLSIYF.

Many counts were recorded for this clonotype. The CDR3 spells CASSQLAGVYNEQFF. CDR3 sequence (DNA): TGCGCCAGCAGCCAGTTAGCGGGGGTCTACAATGAGCAGTTCTTC. The genes are TRBV4-3 and TRBJ2-1; 9 bases are shared with TRBD2. Germline CDR1 LGHNA, CDR2 YSLEER. Germline trimming cut 3 bases from V and 3 bases from J; bases unmatched to any gene: 3. This CDR3 spans 15 amino acids.